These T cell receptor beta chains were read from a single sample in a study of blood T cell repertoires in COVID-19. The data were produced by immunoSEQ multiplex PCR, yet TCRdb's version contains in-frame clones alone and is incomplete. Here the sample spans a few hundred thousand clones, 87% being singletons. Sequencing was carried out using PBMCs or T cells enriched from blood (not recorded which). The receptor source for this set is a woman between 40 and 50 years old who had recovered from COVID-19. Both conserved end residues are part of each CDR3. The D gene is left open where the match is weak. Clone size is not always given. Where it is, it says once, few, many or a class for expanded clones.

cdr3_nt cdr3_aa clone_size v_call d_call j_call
TGTGCCAGTAGTATACGGCGGGAGGGCCCCACAGATACGCAGTATTTT CASSIRREGPTDTQYF NA TRBV19 TRBD2 TRBJ2-3
TGTGCCAGCAGCTTAGATTCCCTAGCGGGAATGGGTGAGCAGTTCTTC CASSLDSLAGMGEQFF few TRBV7-2 TRBD2 TRBJ2-1
TGTGCCACCTTTGACCAGGGAGGAGGTGCCTACGAGCAGTACTTC CATFDQGGGAYEQYF NA TRBV10-3 NA TRBJ2-7
TGTGCCAGCAGCCACTCGCGCGGGGAGGATGAGCAGTTCTTC CASSHSRGEDEQFF NA TRBV7-2 NA TRBJ2-1
TGTGCCATCAGTAGGGCGGGGGGGAACACTGAAGCTTTCTTT CAISRAGGNTEAFF NA TRBV10-3 NA TRBJ1-1
TGTGCCAGTAGTACCCCGCCCATAATCGGACTAGCGGGAGGCCACCAGACCTACAATGAGCAGTTCTTC CASSTPPIIGLAGGHQTYNEQFF NA TRBV19 TRBD2 TRBJ2-1
TGTGCCAGCACCCTGAGCGGGTTAGCGGTACCTAGCACAGATACGCAGTATTTT CASTLSGLAVPSTDTQYF NA TRBV28 NA TRBJ2-3
TGTGCCAGCAGCCCCGGACTCCTCACCACCTACAATGAGCAGTTCTTC CASSPGLLTTYNEQFF NA TRBV11-3 NA TRBJ2-1
TGTGCCAGCAGCTTAGGTGGGAGTGGAGAGACCCAGTACTTC CASSLGGSGETQYF NA TRBV7-2 NA TRBJ2-5
TGTGCCCGAGGGAACGGAGATACGCAGTATTTT CARGNGDTQYF NA TRBV21-1 NA TRBJ2-3
TGTGCCAGCAAGGGGGAGACCGACACCGGGGAGCTGTTTTTT CASKGETDTGELFF NA TRBV2 NA TRBJ2-2
TGTGCCAGCTCACTCCCCCTCAGAATGAACACTGAAGCTTTCTTT CASSLPLRMNTEAFF NA TRBV18 NA TRBJ1-1
TGTGCCGGGAGCCCCCTGGGGGCCAGCGGGAGGGCCTTAGGGGAGACCCAGTACTTC CAGSPLGASGRALGETQYF NA TRBV12-1 NA TRBJ2-5
TGTGCCAGCAGCATATCACCGGGACAGGGACGGTATGGCTACACCTTC CASSISPGQGRYGYTF NA TRBV7-2 TRBD1 TRBJ1-2
TGTGCCAGCAGTTTAGGAGTGGTGTTGTATGGCTACACCTTC CASSLGVVLYGYTF NA TRBV28 NA TRBJ1-2
TGCGCCAGCAGCCCAAGCGGGACGGAAACCTACGAGCAGTACTTC CASSPSGTETYEQYF NA TRBV4-1 TRBD2 TRBJ2-7
TGTGCCAGCTCAGTAGGGCCGGGGGCCTACGAGCAGTACTTC CASSVGPGAYEQYF NA TRBV18 NA TRBJ2-7
TGTGCCAGCAGCTCGGGACAGGGGCGAAGGGTCGGGGCCTACGAGCAGTACTTC CASSSGQGRRVGAYEQYF NA TRBV7-2 TRBD1 TRBJ2-7
TGTGCCACCAGTGATTTTTCCCCTCGTTCTCTCGGGTACAATGAGCAGTTCTTC CATSDFSPRSLGYNEQFF once TRBV24-1 NA TRBJ2-1
TGTGCCAGCAGCCAAGCCGGAGGGGACCTCTATGGCTACACCTTC CASSQAGGDLYGYTF NA TRBV3-1/TRBV3-2 NA TRBJ1-2
TGCGCCAGCAGCAAGGGGGCCTCTGGAAACACCATATATTTT CASSKGASGNTIYF few TRBV5-1 TRBD1 TRBJ1-3
TGTGCCAGCTCACCCTCGCGGGGAGACTACGAGCAGTACTTC CASSPSRGDYEQYF NA TRBV18 NA TRBJ2-7
TGCGCCAGCAGCACACAGGGGGCCACGAATTCACCCCTCCACTTT CASSTQGATNSPLHF NA TRBV5-1 TRBD1 TRBJ1-6
TGTGCCAGTAGCTCCCCCAGGGGGGTCAATCAGCCCCAGCATTTT CASSSPRGVNQPQHF NA TRBV19 TRBD1 TRBJ1-5
TGCGCCAGCGGGTCCAGCGGGAGTCAGACAGATACGCAGTATTTT CASGSSGSQTDTQYF NA TRBV5-1 TRBD2 TRBJ2-3
TGTGCCAGCAGGCGTCAGGGGATGAGCAATCAGCCCCAGCATTTT CASRRQGMSNQPQHF NA TRBV2 NA TRBJ1-5
TGCGCCAGCAGCTTGGTGGGGCCTGGAAACACCATATATTTT CASSLVGPGNTIYF NA TRBV5-1 NA TRBJ1-3
TGTGCCAGCAGTCCTTCGACAGGGAAGGAGGATGAGCAGTTCTTC CASSPSTGKEDEQFF NA TRBV28 TRBD1 TRBJ2-1
TGTGCCAGCAGTTTATGGGACAGGAACTATGGCTACACCTTC CASSLWDRNYGYTF NA TRBV28 TRBD1 TRBJ1-2
TGTGCCAGCAGCTTCGCGGGAGAGACCCAGTACTTC CASSFAGETQYF NA TRBV5-4 NA TRBJ2-5
TGCGCCAGCAGCCAAGATCCGGGAGGCTTCTACGAGCAGTACTTC CASSQDPGGFYEQYF NA TRBV4-1 TRBD2 TRBJ2-7
TGTGCCAGCAGCACCTACGGGGCCGGGGGGACCCAGTACTTC CASSTYGAGGTQYF NA TRBV7-6 NA TRBJ2-5
TGTGCCATCAGTGATAGTAGCGGGAGCGCATTTACCTACGAGCAGTACTTC CAISDSSGSAFTYEQYF NA TRBV10-3 TRBD2 TRBJ2-7
TGTGCCACCAGGACAGGGGGGTCCAACACTGAAGCTTTCTTT CATRTGGSNTEAFF NA TRBV28 TRBD1 TRBJ1-1
TGTGCCAGCAGCCAAGAGCCTGGGAGCAGCGCGTACCAAGAGACCCAGTACTTC CASSQEPGSSAYQETQYF NA TRBV4-2 NA TRBJ2-5
TGCAGTGCTAGTGGGGAGGCGGGAGGGCCCACAGATACGCAGTATTTT CSASGEAGGPTDTQYF NA TRBV20-1 TRBD2 TRBJ2-3
TGCGCCAGCAGCAGACAGGACCCTCGTGGGGCCAACGTCCTGACTTTC CASSRQDPRGANVLTF NA TRBV5-1 NA TRBJ2-6
TGTGCCAGCAACTCACCGACAGGCTATAATTCACCCCTCCACTTT CASNSPTGYNSPLHF NA TRBV28 NA TRBJ1-6
TGTGCCACCAGCAGATCTGCAGGGAGGCGGAGTGGAAACACCATATATTTT CATSRSAGRRSGNTIYF NA TRBV15 NA TRBJ1-3
TGTGCCAGCAGCGTCAGACCGGGACTAGCAAATTACAATGAGCAGTTCTTC CASSVRPGLANYNEQFF NA TRBV9 TRBD2 TRBJ2-1
TGTGCCAGCAGTCCCGTGGGGGGCCAAGAGACCCAGTACTTC CASSPVGGQETQYF NA TRBV6-5 NA TRBJ2-5
TGTGCCAGCAGCCAAGAACTAGCGGGAGGGGATGAGCAGTTCTTC CASSQELAGGDEQFF NA TRBV3-1/TRBV3-2 TRBD2 TRBJ2-1
TGTGCCAGCAGTTTTACGGGACAGGGGGGGCAGCCCCAGCATTTT CASSFTGQGGQPQHF once TRBV27 TRBD1 TRBJ1-5
TGTGCCAGCAGAACGACGACAGGGTCCAACGGGGAGCTGTTTTTT CASRTTTGSNGELFF NA TRBV5-4 TRBD1 TRBJ2-2
TGTGCCAGCAGTAGCGGCCAAACCACGAACACTGAAGCTTTCTTT CASSSGQTTNTEAFF NA TRBV6-5 NA TRBJ1-1
TGTGCCAGCAGCCTACCTGGAGGGGCTCCAACTAATGAAAAACTGTTTTTT CASSLPGGAPTNEKLFF NA TRBV28 NA TRBJ1-4
TGCGCCAGCAGCCAAGATGACGGGAAGGGTCTGTTCTTC CASSQDDGKGLFF few TRBV4-3 NA TRBJ2-1
TGTGCCAGCAGCTTAGTCGGTCGGTGGGTGCCAGGGGAGACCCAGTACTTC CASSLVGRWVPGETQYF NA TRBV7-2 NA TRBJ2-5
TGTGCCAGCAGCGTCGGCCCGGGACAGGGTTACTACGAGCAGTACTTC CASSVGPGQGYYEQYF NA TRBV9 TRBD1 TRBJ2-7
TGTGCCAGCAGCTTAACAGGCGACAGAGGCACAGATACGCAGTATTTT CASSLTGDRGTDTQYF NA TRBV7-3 NA TRBJ2-3
TGTGCCAGCACCCAACTGAGGGCTGGAAACACCATATATTTT CASTQLRAGNTIYF NA TRBV28 NA TRBJ1-3
TGTGCCAGCAGCTTGCCACGGGGGGGCCCAGGGGGTGAGCAGTACTTC CASSLPRGGPGGEQYF NA TRBV5-5 NA TRBJ2-7
TGTGCCAGCAGTTCGACTTGGAATTCACCCCTCCACTTT CASSSTWNSPLHF NA TRBV27 NA TRBJ1-6
TGTGCCAGCAGTTACGGAGCGGGAGCGGCCTATGAGCAGTTCTTC CASSYGAGAAYEQFF NA TRBV6-5 TRBD2 TRBJ2-1
TGCGCCAGCAGCCACATGGGCCGACGGAACACTGAAGCTTTCTTT CASSHMGRRNTEAFF NA TRBV4-1 NA TRBJ1-1